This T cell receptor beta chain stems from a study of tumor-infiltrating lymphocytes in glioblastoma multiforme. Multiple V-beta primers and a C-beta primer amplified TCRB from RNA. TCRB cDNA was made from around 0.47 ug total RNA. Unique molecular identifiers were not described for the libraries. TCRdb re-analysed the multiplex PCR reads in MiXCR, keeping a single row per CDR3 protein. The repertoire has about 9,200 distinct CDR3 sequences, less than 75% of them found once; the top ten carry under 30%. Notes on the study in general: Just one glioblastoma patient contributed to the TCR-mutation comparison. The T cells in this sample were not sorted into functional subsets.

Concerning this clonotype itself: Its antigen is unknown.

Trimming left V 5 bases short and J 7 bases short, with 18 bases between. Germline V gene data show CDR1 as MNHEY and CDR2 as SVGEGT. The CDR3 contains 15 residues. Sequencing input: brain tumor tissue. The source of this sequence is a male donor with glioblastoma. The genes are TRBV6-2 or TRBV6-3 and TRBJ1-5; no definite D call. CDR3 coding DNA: TGTGCCAGCAGTCAAGACAAGGGCCGTGGACAGCCCCAGCATTTT. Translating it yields CASSQDKGRGQPQHF.